These T cell receptor beta chains were read from a single sample in a study of CD4 T cells in relation to SARS-CoV-2 and coronaviruses. These receptors' targets are unknown. Generated by immunoSEQ multiplex PCR, the TCRdb table keeps only in-frame clones and is missing some. The sample has about 16,000 clones, around 82% seen once; the top ten hold 9.7%. Material: CD4+ T cells from PBMCs, cultured in vitro. These receptors were taken from a human donor in good health. CDR3s include the opening cysteine and the closing phenylalanine or tryptophan. Each record gives: clone size, J gene, D gene, V gene, CDR3 protein, CDR3 DNA. A D gene is named only where the DNA matches it firmly. Size tells how often a clone was seen (once, few, many) or the class of an expanded clone, and some rows leave it out.

>-|TRBJ1-2|-|TRBV5-1
CASSNSGTSSYGYTF
TGCGCCAGCAGCAACTCAGGGACGTCGTCCTATGGCTACACCTTC
>-|TRBJ1-5|-|TRBV6-5
CASSYYRDQPQHF
TGTGCCAGCAGTTACTATAGGGATCAGCCCCAGCATTTT
>-|TRBJ2-3|TRBD2|TRBV7-8
CASSLVAGGFTDTQYF
TGTGCCAGCAGCCTCGTGGCGGGAGGATTCACAGATACGCAGTATTTT
>few|TRBJ2-1|-|TRBV27
CASSLSSLPEGKFF
TGTGCCAGCAGTTTATCTAGCCTCCCAGAAGGGAAGTTCTTC
>once|TRBJ1-2|-|TRBV9
CASSVGATDLSGGYTF
TGTGCCAGCAGCGTAGGGGCGACGGACCTATCTGGTGGCTACACCTTC
>few|TRBJ2-1|-|TRBV12-1
CASSFGLLHNNEQFF
TGTGCCAGCAGCTTTGGGCTACTCCACAACAATGAGCAGTTCTTC
>-|TRBJ1-3|-|TRBV6-1
CASSEAEPSGNTIYF
TGTGCCAGCAGTGAAGCAGAACCCTCTGGAAACACCATATATTTT
>-|TRBJ1-1|-|TRBV7-9
CASSLDAGSTEAFF
TGTGCCAGCAGCTTAGATGCAGGGTCGACTGAAGCTTTCTTT
>few|TRBJ1-1|-|TRBV10-1
CASKSGQGDTEAFF
TGCGCCAGCAAAAGTGGGCAGGGAGACACTGAAGCTTTCTTT
>-|TRBJ1-1|-|TRBV21-1
CASSKAPRDRGNTEAFF
TGTGCCAGCAGCAAAGCGCCTCGGGACAGGGGGAACACTGAAGCTTTCTTT
>-|TRBJ2-7|-|TRBV5-1
CASSFERSDYEQYF
TGCGCCAGCAGCTTTGAAAGGTCGGACTACGAGCAGTACTTC
>-|TRBJ2-1|-|TRBV11-2
CASRVGVQQFF
TGTGCCAGCAGAGTAGGGGTTCAGCAGTTCTTC
>-|TRBJ2-3|-|TRBV18
CASSLLITDTQYF
TGTGCCAGCTCACTACTCATCACAGATACGCAGTATTTT